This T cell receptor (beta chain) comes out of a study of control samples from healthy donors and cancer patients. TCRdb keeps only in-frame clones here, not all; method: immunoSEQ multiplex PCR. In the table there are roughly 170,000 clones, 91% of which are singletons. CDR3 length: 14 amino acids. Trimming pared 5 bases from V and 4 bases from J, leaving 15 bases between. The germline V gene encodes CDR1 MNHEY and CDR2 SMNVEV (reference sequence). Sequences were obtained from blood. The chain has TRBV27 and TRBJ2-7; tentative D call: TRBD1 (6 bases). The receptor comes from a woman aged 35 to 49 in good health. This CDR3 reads CASSGVGHRYEQYF. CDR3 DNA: TGTGCCAGCAGTGGGGTGGGACACCGATACGAGCAGTACTTC.